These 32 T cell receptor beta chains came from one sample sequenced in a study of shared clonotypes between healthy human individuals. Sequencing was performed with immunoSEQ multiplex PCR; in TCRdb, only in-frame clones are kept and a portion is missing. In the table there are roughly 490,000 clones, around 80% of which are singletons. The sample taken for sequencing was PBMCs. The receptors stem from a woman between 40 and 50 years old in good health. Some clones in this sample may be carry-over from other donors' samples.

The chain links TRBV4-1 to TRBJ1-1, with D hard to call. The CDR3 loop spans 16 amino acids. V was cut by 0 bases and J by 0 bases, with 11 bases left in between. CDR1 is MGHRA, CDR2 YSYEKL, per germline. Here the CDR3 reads CASSQDRRYMNTEAFF. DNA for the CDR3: TGCGCCAGCAGCCAAGATCGGCGATACATGAACACTGAAGCTTTCTTT.

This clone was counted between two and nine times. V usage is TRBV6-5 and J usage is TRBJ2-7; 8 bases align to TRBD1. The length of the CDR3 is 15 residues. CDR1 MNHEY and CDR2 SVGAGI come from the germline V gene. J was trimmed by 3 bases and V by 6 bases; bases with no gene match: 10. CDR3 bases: TGTGCCAGCAGGCCCCACGGGACAGGTAGCTACGAGCAGTACTTC. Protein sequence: CASRPHGTGSYEQYF.

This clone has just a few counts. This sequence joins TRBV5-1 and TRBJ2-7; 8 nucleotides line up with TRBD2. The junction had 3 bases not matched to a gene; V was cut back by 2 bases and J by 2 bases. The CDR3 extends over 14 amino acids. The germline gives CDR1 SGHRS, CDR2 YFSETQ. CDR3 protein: CASSFSGGAYEQYF. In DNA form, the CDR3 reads TGCGCCAGCAGCTTTTCCGGGGGGGCCTACGAGCAGTACTTC.

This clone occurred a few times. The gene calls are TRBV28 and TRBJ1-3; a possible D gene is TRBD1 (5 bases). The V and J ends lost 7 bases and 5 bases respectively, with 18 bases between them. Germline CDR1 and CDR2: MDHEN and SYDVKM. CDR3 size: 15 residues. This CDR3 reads CASNLLGDSRNTIYF. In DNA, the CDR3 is TGTGCCAGCAACCTTTTAGGGGATTCCAGAAACACCATATATTTT.

CDR3 nucleotide sequence: TGCGCCAGCAGCTTGAGCAGGGTGAGCAATGAGCAGTTCTTC. Amino acid sequence: CASSLSRVSNEQFF. The chain is built from TRBV5-1 and TRBJ2-1; perhaps TRBD1 as D (5 bases). The CDR3 has 14 amino acids. V lost 1 base to trimming and J lost 6 bases, with 11 bases between them. Germline V lookup: CDR1 SGHRS, CDR2 YFSETQ.

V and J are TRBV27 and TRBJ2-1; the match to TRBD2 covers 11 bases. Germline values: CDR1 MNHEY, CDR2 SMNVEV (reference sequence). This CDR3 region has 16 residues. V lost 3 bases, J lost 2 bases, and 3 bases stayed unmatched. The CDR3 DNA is TGTGCCAGCAGTTTTAGCGGGAGGGTTGCCTACAATGAGCAGTTCTTC. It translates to CASSFSGRVAYNEQFF.

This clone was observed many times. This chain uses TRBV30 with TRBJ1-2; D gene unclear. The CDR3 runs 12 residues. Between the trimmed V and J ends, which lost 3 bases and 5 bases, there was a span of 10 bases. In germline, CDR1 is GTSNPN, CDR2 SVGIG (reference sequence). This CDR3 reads CAWSLGRYGYTF. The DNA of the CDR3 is TGTGCCTGGAGCTTAGGACGGTATGGCTACACCTTC.

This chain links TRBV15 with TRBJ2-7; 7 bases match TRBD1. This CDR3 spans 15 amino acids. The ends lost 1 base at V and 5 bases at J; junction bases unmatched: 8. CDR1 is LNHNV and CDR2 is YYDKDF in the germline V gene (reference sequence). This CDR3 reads CATSRATEGADEQYF. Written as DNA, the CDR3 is TGTGCCACCAGCAGAGCAACCGAGGGGGCGGACGAGCAGTACTTC.

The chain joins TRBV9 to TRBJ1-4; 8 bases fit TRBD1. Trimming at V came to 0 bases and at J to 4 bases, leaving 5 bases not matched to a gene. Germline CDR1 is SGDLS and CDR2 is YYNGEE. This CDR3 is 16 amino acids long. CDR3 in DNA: TGTGCCAGCAGCGTAGGACAGGGGACTCTTAATGAAAAACTGTTTTTT. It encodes CASSVGQGTLNEKLFF.

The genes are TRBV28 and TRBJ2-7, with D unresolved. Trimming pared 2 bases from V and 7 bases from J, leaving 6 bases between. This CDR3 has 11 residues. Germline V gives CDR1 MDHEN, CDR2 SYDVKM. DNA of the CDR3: TGTGCCAGCAGTTTAAATGGGGAGCAGTACTTC. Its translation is CASSLNGEQYF.

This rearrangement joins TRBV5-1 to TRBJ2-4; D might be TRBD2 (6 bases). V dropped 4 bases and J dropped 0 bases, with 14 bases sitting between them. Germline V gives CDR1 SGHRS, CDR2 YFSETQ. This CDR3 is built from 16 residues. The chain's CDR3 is CASSIGTLLAKNIQYF. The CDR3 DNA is TGCGCCAGCAGCATCGGGACTTTACTAGCCAAAAACATTCAGTACTTC.

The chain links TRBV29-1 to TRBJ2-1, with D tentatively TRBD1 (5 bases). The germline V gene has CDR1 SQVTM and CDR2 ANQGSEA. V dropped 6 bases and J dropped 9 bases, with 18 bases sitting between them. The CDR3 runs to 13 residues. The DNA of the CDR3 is TGCAGCGTCCCGGAAGGGGTGGGCGGTGAGCAGTTCTTC. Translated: CSVPEGVGGEQFF.

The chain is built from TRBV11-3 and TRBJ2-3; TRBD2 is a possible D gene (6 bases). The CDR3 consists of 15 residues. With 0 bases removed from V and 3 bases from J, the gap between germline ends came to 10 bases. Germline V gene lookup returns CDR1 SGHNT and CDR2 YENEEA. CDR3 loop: CASSLETSRTDTQYF. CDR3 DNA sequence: TGTGCCAGCAGCTTAGAGACTAGTCGAACAGATACGCAGTATTTT.

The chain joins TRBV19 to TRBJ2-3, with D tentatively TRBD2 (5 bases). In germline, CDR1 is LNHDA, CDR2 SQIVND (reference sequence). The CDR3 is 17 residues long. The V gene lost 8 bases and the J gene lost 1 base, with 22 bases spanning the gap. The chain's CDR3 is CASVRGGGVLGTDTQYF. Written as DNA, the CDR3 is TGTGCCAGTGTGCGAGGAGGCGGTGTTCTTGGCACAGATACGCAGTATTTT.

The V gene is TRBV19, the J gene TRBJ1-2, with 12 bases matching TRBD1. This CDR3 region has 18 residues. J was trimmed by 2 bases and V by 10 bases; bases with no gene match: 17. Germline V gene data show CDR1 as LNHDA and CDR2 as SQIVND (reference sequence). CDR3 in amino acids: CATHPPGQGADGNYGYTF. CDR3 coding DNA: TGTGCCACCCACCCCCCGGGACAGGGGGCAGACGGGAACTATGGCTACACCTTC. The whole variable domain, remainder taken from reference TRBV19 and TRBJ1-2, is DGGITQSPKYLFRKEGQNVTLSCEQNLNHDAMYWYRQDPGQGLRLIYYSQIVNDFQKGDIAEGYSVSREKKESFPLTVTSAQKNPTAFYLCATHPPGQGADGNYGYTFGSGTRLTVV.

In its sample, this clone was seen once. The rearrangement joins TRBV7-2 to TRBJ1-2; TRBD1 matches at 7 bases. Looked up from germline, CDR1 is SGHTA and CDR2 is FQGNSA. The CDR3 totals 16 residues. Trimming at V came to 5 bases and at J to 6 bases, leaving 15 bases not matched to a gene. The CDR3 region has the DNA TGTGCCAGCAGCCAACAAGGGGCAGGGGGTTTGAATGGCTACACCTTC. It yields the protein CASSQQGAGGLNGYTF.

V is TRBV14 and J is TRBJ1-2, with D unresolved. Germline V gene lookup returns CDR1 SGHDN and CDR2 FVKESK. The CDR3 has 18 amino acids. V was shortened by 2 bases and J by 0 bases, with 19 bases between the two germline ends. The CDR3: CASSQNQGLFSSNYGYTF. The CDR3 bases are TGTGCCAGCAGCCAAAACCAAGGGCTCTTCTCTTCTAACTATGGCTACACCTTC.

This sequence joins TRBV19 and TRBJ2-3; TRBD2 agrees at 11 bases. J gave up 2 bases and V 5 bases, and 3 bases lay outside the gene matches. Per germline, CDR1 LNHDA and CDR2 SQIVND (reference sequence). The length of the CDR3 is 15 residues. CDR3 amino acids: CASSSLAGDTDTQYF. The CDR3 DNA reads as TGTGCCAGTAGTTCACTAGCGGGAGACACAGATACGCAGTATTTT.

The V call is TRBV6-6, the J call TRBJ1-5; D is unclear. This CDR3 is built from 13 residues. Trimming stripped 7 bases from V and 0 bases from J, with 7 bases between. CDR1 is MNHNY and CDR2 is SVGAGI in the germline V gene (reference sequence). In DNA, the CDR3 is TGTGCCAGCAAACTGGATAGCAATCAGCCCCAGCATTTT. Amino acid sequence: CASKLDSNQPQHF.

CDR3 DNA: TGTGCCAGCACCGCGACCGGGACTAGCGGACTCTACGAGCAGTACTTC. Protein: CASTATGTSGLYEQYF. This chain connects TRBV28 to TRBJ2-7; 11 bases agree with TRBD2. Germline V gives CDR1 MDHEN, CDR2 SYDVKM. There are 16 residues in the CDR3. V was pared by 7 bases and J by 3 bases, with 11 bases of the junction left unmatched.

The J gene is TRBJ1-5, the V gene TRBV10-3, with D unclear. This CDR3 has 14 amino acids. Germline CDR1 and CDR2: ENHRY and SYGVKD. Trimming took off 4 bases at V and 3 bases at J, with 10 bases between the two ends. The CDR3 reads CAISGGGDNQPQHF. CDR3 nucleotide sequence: TGTGCCATCAGTGGTGGAGGAGACAATCAGCCCCAGCATTTT.

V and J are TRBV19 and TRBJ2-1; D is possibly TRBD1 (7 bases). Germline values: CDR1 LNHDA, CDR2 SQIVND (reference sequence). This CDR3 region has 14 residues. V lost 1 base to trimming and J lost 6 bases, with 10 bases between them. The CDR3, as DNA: TGTGCCAGTAGTATAGGACAGGGACTCAATGAGCAGTTCTTC. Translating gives CASSIGQGLNEQFF. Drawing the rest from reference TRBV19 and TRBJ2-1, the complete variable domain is DGGITQSPKYLFRKEGQNVTLSCEQNLNHDAMYWYRQDPGQGLRLIYYSQIVNDFQKGDIAEGYSVSREKKESFPLTVTSAQKNPTAFYLCASSIGQGLNEQFFGPGTRLTVL.

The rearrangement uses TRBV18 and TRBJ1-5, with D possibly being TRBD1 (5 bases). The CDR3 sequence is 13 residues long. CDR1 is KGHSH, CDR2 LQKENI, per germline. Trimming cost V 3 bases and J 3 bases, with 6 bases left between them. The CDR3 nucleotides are TGTGCCAGCTCACCGGGACCCAATCAGCCCCAGCATTTT. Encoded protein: CASSPGPNQPQHF.

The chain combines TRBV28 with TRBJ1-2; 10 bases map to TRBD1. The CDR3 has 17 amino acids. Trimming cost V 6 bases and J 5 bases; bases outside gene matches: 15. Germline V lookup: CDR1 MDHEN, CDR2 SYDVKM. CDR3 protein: CASRLDRGGVNSYGYTF. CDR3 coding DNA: TGTGCCAGCAGACTGGACAGGGGGGGCGTAAATTCATATGGCTACACCTTC.

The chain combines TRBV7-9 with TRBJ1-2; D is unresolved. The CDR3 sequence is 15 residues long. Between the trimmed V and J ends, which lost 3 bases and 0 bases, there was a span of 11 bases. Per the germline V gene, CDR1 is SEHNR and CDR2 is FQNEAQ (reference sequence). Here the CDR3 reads CASSLTTPPNYGYTF. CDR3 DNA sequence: TGTGCCAGCAGCTTGACGACACCGCCTAACTATGGCTACACCTTC.

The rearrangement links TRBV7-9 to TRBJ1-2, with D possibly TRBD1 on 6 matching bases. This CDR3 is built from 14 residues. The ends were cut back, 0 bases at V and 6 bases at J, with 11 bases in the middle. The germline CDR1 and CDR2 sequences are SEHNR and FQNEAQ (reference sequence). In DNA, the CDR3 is TGTGCCAGCAGCTTAGCGCTGGCAGGGGATGGCTACACCTTC. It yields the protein CASSLALAGDGYTF. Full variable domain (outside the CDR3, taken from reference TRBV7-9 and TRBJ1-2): DTGVSQNPRHKITKRGQNVTFRCDPISEHNRLYWYRQTLGQGPEFLTYFQNEAQLEKSRLLSDRFSAERPKGSFSTLEIQRTEQGDSAMYLCASSLALAGDGYTFGSGTRLTVV.

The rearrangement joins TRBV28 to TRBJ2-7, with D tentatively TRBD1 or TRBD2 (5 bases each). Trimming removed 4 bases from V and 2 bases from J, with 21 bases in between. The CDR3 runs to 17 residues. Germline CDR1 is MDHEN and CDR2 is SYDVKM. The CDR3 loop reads CASSSPGAGLGPYEQYF. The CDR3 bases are TGTGCCAGCAGTTCTCCCGGGGCAGGGCTTGGCCCCTACGAGCAGTACTTC.

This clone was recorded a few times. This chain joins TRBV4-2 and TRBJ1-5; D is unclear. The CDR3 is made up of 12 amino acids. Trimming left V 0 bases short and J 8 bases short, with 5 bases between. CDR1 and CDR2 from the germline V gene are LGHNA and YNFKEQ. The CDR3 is CASSQDGKPQHF. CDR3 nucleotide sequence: TGTGCCAGCAGCCAAGACGGAAAGCCCCAGCATTTT.

The CDR3, as DNA: TGTGCCAGCCGCCGGAGGACGGGCACTGAAGCTTTCTTT. This translates into CASRRRTGTEAFF. This rearrangement joins TRBV7-3 to TRBJ1-1; D not resolved. From germline, CDR1 is SGHTA and CDR2 FQGTGA. Trimming stripped 8 bases from V and 4 bases from J, with 14 bases between. The CDR3 is 13 residues long.

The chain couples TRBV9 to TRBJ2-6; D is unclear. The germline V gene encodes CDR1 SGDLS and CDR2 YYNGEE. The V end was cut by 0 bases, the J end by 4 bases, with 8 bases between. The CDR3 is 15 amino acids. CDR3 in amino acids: CASSVEIGGANVLTF. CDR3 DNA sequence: TGTGCCAGCAGCGTAGAAATAGGAGGGGCCAACGTCCTGACTTTC.

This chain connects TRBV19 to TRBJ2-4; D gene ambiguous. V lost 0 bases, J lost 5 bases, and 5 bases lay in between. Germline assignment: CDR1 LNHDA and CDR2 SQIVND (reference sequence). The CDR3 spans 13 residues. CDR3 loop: CASSIDQENIQYF. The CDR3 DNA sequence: TGTGCCAGTAGTATAGATCAGGAAAACATTCAGTACTTC.

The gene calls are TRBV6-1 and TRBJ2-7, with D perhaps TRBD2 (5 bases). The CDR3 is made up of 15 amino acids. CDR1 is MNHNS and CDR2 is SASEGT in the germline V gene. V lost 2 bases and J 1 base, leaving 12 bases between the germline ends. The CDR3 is CASSEHWESSYEQYF. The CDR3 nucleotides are TGTGCCAGCAGTGAACATTGGGAGTCTTCCTACGAGCAGTACTTC.